The next 15 T cell receptor beta chains were all read from a single sample in a study of CD8+ T cells in alopecia areata. Extraction and reverse transcription of RNA yielded cDNA as the sequencing template. Clones were sequenced by immunoSEQ multiplex PCR, and TCRdb holds only the in-frame ones, with some missing. The table lists roughly 220,000 clones, around two fifths of them singletons. This sample's treatment: oral pan-JAK inhibitor, 5-10 mg twice daily. This specimen was CD4+ T cells sorted from blood, taken around week 30, from a patient treated with tofacitinib. The receptors were gathered from a human donor with alopecia areata.

This chain joins TRBV18 and TRBJ2-7, with D perhaps TRBD2 (5 bases). The ends were cut back, 0 bases at V and 5 bases at J, with 11 bases in the middle. Germline CDR1 KGHSH, CDR2 LQKENI. This CDR3 region has 14 residues. The CDR3 is CASSPPKRAHEQYF. CDR3 nucleotide sequence: TGTGCCAGCTCACCACCCAAGAGGGCCCACGAGCAGTACTTC. Combining the CDR3 with reference TRBV18 and TRBJ2-7 gives the whole variable domain NAGVMQNPRHLVRRRGQEARLRCSPMKGHSHVYWYRQLPEEGLKFMVYLQKENIIDESGMPKERFSAEFPKEGPSILRIQQVVRGDSAAYFCASSPPKRAHEQYFGPGTRLTVT.

The chain has TRBV18 and TRBJ2-3; D uncertain. The length of the CDR3 is 12 residues. CDR1 and CDR2 from the germline V gene are KGHSH and LQKENI. V lost 2 bases, J lost 2 bases, and 2 bases lay in between. CDR3 sequence (DNA): TGTGCCAGCTCACCAGACACAGATACGCAGTATTTT. This encodes CASSPDTDTQYF. Supplemented by reference TRBV18 and TRBJ2-3, the full variable domain reads NAGVMQNPRHLVRRRGQEARLRCSPMKGHSHVYWYRQLPEEGLKFMVYLQKENIIDESGMPKERFSAEFPKEGPSILRIQQVVRGDSAAYFCASSPDTDTQYFGPGTRLTVL.

There are a few counts of this clone. Here the CDR3 reads CASSDTFSNSPLHF. The CDR3 coding sequence is TGTGCCAGCAGTGATACTTTTTCTAATTCACCCCTCCACTTT. The rearrangement joins TRBV6-4 to TRBJ1-6; D is unclear. The CDR3 is made up of 14 amino acids. Germline-derived CDR1 and CDR2 are MRHNA and SNTAGT. Trimming removed 3 bases from V and 6 bases from J, with 9 bases in between.

This clone was found a few times. The chain joins TRBV7-2 to TRBJ2-2, with TRBD1 as a possible D gene (5 bases). V dropped 5 bases and J dropped 0 bases, with 16 bases sitting between them. Germline CDR1 and CDR2: SGHTA and FQGNSA. The CDR3 runs 17 residues. The DNA for the CDR3 is TGTGCCAGCAGCCCTAAGACAGCCTCGGCGAACACCGGGGAGCTGTTTTTT. It codes for CASSPKTASANTGELFF. The variable domain in full, with the rest retrieved from reference TRBV7-2 and TRBJ2-2, is GAGVSQSPSNKVTEKGKDVELRCDPISGHTALYWYRQSLGQGLEFLIYFQGNSAPDKSGLPSDRFSAERTGGSVSTLTIQRTQQEDSAVYLCASSPKTASANTGELFFGEGSRLTVL.

This clone was seen a few times. The chain uses TRBV11-2 and TRBJ2-5; TRBD2 is a possible D gene (6 bases). The germline CDR1 and CDR2 sequences are SGHAT and FQNNGV. This CDR3 spans 15 amino acids. V was cut by 4 bases and J by 8 bases, with 20 bases left in between. The CDR3 nucleotides are TGTGCCAGCAGCTCGGGCAAGGGACTCCGCTCTACCCAGTACTTC. Translation gives CASSSGKGLRSTQYF.

The CDR3 spells CASSSYRTTNEKLFF. In DNA form, the CDR3 reads TGTGCCAGCAGCTCCTACAGGACAACTAATGAAAAACTGTTTTTT. V and J are TRBV7-9 and TRBJ1-4, with D perhaps matching TRBD1 (5 bases). The V end was cut by 4 bases, the J end by 0 bases, with 9 bases between. CDR1 is SEHNR, CDR2 FQNEAQ, per germline (reference sequence). The length of the CDR3 is 15 residues.

For this clone: Other DNA sequences in the same sample also yield this CDR3. This sequence joins TRBV25-1 and TRBJ1-5, with 10 bases matching TRBD1. The CDR3 is 13 amino acids. V lost 6 bases to trimming and J lost 4 bases; unmatched junction nucleotides: 0. Germline CDR1 MGHDK, CDR2 SYGVNS. This chain's CDR3 is CASRGQGNQPQHF. The CDR3 DNA follows: TGTGCCAGCAGGGGACAGGGGAATCAGCCCCAGCATTTT. Filled out from reference TRBV25-1 and TRBJ1-5, the complete variable domain reads EADIYQTPRYLVIGTGKKITLECSQTMGHDKMYWYQQDPGMELHLIHYSYGVNSTEKGDLSSESTVSRIRTEHFPLTLESARPSHTSQYLCASRGQGNQPQHFGDGTRLSIL.

The chain combines TRBV19 with TRBJ1-5, with D possibly TRBD1 on 6 matching bases. Trimming stripped 8 bases from V and 0 bases from J, with 14 bases between. The CDR3 runs 15 residues. Germline V gene lookup returns CDR1 LNHDA and CDR2 SQIVND (reference sequence). The CDR3, as DNA: TGTGCCAGTTCGAGGGGGAAAAATAGCAATCAGCCCCAGCATTTT. Amino acids: CASSRGKNSNQPQHF.

As regards this clone: At one of its ends the junction is not consistent with the germline gene, which may arise from a read error. The chain carries TRBV2 and TRBJ2-7; tentatively, D is TRBD2 (6 bases). The CDR3 covers 15 residues. Per germline, CDR1 SNHLY and CDR2 FYNNEI. The CDR3 region is CASSEGIGGATSSNF. The CDR3 nucleotides are TGTGCCAGCAGTGAAGGTATCGGGGGAGCTACGAGCAGTAACTTC.

This clone appeared a single time. This sequence joins TRBV27 and TRBJ1-1; D is uncertain. The CDR3 has 14 residues. From germline, CDR1 is MNHEY and CDR2 SMNVEV (reference sequence). The V end was cut by 4 bases, the J end by 0 bases, with 9 bases between. CDR3 sequence: CASSSPGLNTEAFF. The CDR3 DNA reads TGTGCCAGCAGTTCCCCGGGCCTGAACACTGAAGCTTTCTTT.

Only a few counts were recorded for this clone. The V gene is TRBV11-2, the J gene TRBJ2-2, with 11 positions matching TRBD1. Trimming cost V 3 bases and J 0 bases; bases outside gene matches: 6. Germline-derived CDR1 and CDR2 are SGHAT and FQNNGV. This CDR3 has 18 amino acids. CDR3 sequence: CASSLRDRGVSNTGELFF. Here the CDR3 DNA reads TGTGCCAGCAGCTTGAGGGACAGGGGGGTTTCGAACACCGGGGAGCTGTTTTTT. The variable domain in full, with the rest retrieved from reference TRBV11-2 and TRBJ2-2, is EAGVAQSPRYKIIEKRQSVAFWCNPISGHATLYWYQQILGQGPKLLIQFQNNGVVDDSQLPKDRFSAERLKGVDSTLKIQPAKLEDSAVYLCASSLRDRGVSNTGELFFGEGSRLTVL.

This clone was seen a single time. V is TRBV6-1 and J is TRBJ2-4; 7 bases agree with TRBD2. The CDR3 totals 13 residues. Germline trimming cut 4 bases from V and 6 bases from J; bases unmatched to any gene: 3. The germline gives CDR1 MNHNS, CDR2 SASEGT. For the CDR3, the DNA is TGTGCCAGCAGTGGACAGCGGGGAAACATTCAGTACTTC. Its translation is CASSGQRGNIQYF.

This rearrangement joins TRBV5-6 to TRBJ2-7; unclear D gene. The CDR3 covers 13 residues. Germline V CDR1 and CDR2: SGHDT, YYEEEE. The ends were cut back, 0 bases at V and 1 base at J, with 5 bases in the middle. As DNA, the CDR3 is TGTGCCAGCAGCTTGGTTGGGTCCTACGAGCAGTACTTC. This codes for CASSLVGSYEQYF.

V and J are TRBV14 and TRBJ2-3; D unclear. The CDR3 sequence is 15 residues long. The V gene's germline CDR1 is SGHDN and CDR2 FVKESK. V was pared by 0 bases and J by 7 bases, with 14 bases between. Here the CDR3 DNA reads TGTGCCAGCAGCCAAGACAGGAGACAACTGAATACGCAGTATTTT. Translated: CASSQDRRQLNTQYF.

The chain carries TRBV7-9 and TRBJ2-7; D tentatively reads TRBD1 or TRBD2 (5 bases each). The CDR3 is 15 residues long. From germline, CDR1 is SEHNR and CDR2 FQNEAQ (reference sequence). Trimming removed 6 bases from V and 0 bases from J, with 15 bases in between. CDR3 in DNA: TGTGCCAGCAGTAAAGGGACCGTGAGCTCCTACGAGCAGTACTTC. Translation: CASSKGTVSSYEQYF.